This T cell receptor beta chain was recorded in a study of blood T cells in healthy people across ages. Together with a sample-barcoded 5' primer, a J-beta primer mix was included in a second PCR lasting roughly 6 to 12 cycles. TCRdb independently ran MiXCR on the 5' RACE reads; one entry per CDR3 protein. The sample holds 1,500,000 or so distinct CDR3 sequences; 35% to 45% are singletons and the top ten take roughly 3.7%. Sequenced material: blood. The source of this sequence is a woman between 18 and 30 years old in good health.

The CDR3 DNA follows: TGTGCCAGCAGTTACGGGTCCCAAGGAGATTACACCTTC. Its protein product is CASSYGSQGDYTF. The gene calls are TRBV6-5 and TRBJ1-2; D is unclear. This CDR3 contains 13 residues. Germline lookup yields CDR1 MNHEY and CDR2 SVGAGI. V dropped 2 bases and J dropped 11 bases, with 15 bases sitting between them.